This TCR beta chain stems from a study of a mutant IDH1 vaccine in newly diagnosed glioma. A word on this clone: Its specificity is unknown.

Measured with immunoSEQ multiplex PCR; TCRdb has only the in-frame clones, and not every one. Among about 54,000 clones listed, approximately 81% were seen once. Time point specified: week 35, safety follow-up. Every vaccine dose comprised 300 ug of mutant IDH1 20-mer peptide plus topical imiquimod. Between the trimmed V and J ends, which lost 6 bases and 1 base, there was a span of 15 bases. Per the germline V gene, CDR1 is MNHEY and CDR2 is SVGAGI. This CDR3 is 15 amino acids long. The TCR was taken from a woman younger than 30 with glioma. The sample here was PBMCs, taken from a glioma patient whose treatment included an IDH1 peptide vaccine. The J gene is TRBJ1-1, the V gene TRBV6-5; no clear D. The CDR3 here is CASSPFGSTNTEAFF. The CDR3 DNA reads TGTGCCAGCAGCCCCTTCGGGAGTACGAACACTGAAGCTTTCTTT.